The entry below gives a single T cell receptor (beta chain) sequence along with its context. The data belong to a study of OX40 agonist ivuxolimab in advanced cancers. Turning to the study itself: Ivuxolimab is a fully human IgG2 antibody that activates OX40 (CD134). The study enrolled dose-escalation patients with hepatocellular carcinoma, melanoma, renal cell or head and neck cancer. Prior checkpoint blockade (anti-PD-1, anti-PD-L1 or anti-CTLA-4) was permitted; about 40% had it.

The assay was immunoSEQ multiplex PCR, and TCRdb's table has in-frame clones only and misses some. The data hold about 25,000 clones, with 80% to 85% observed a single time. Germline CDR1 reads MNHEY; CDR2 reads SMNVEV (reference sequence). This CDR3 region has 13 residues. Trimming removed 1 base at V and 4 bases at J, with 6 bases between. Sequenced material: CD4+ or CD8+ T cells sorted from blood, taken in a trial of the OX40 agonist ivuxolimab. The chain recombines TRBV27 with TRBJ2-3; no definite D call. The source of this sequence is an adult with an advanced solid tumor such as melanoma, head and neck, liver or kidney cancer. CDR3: CASSLFAPDTQYF. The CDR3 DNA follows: TGTGCCAGCAGTTTATTTGCCCCAGATACGCAGTATTTT.